The present T cell receptor beta chain was sequenced within a study of siplizumab effects on memory and regulatory T cells (dated by TCRdb to about 2019). For the study in its entirety: The study examined how the anti-CD2 antibody siplizumab affects alloreactive T-cell subsets in allogeneic mixed lymphocyte reactions built from human PBMCs.

The investigation overall reported the following: Unstimulated naive T cells appeared more diverse than memory T cells, and naive cells seemed to contribute substantially to the alloresponse. Because sequences at frequencies below about 10^-5 were poorly captured, only a minor fraction of alloreactive clones could be mapped back to unstimulated subsets. Siplizumab significantly reduced the cumulative frequency of alloreactive sequences traceable to unstimulated CD4+ memory T cells. For roughly 75-95% of proliferating CD4+ or CD8+ clones, no naive or memory phenotype could be assigned. Of the alloreactive CD4+ clones that could be mapped, the Treg-derived share averaged roughly 69% with siplizumab compared with 26.9% in control reactions. The suppressive function of proliferating Tregs from siplizumab cultures was not functionally confirmed.

TCRbeta CDR3 sequencing was performed on sorted unstimulated T cells and on proliferating T cells recovered from mixed lymphocyte reactions. Fresh whole blood from 9 to 11 HLA-typed healthy donors was used as the source from which PBMCs were isolated. To map where alloreactive clones came from, CD4+ non-regulatory T cells in the unstimulated state were FACS-sorted. The library was made by the immunoSEQ multiplex PCR assay. Approximately 100,000 TCR templates per sample were assayed on the deep sequencing platform. Genomic DNA extracted from sorted T cells was used for TCRbeta CDR3 sequencing. The published analysis was carried out like this. The R programming language was used for the clonal analysis of the TCRbeta CDR3 data. Unstimulated samples were compared with post-reaction CFSE-low samples to define alloreactive CD4+ and CD8+ clones. Regulatory or non-regulatory origin was assigned to alloreactive CD4+ clones by matching of sequences to sorted unstimulated Treg and non-Treg repertoires. This immuneACCESS table, as held by TCRdb, lists in-frame sequences with V and J called but not all clones. Of the missing ones, under half trace to an unresolved V gene in checked studies; the others have no known cause. D and trimming were read from the DNA, whereas the V and J calls and clone size are those reported in that table. The sample table shows around 100,000 clones, and 90% to 95% are seen once. The biggest ten clones account for 0.3% of the sample.

Trimmed from V: 4 bases; trimmed from J: 2 bases; junction bases lacking a gene match: 2. CDR1 SGHNT and CDR2 YYREEE are derived from the germline V gene (reference sequence). Its CDR3 holds 14 amino acids, cysteine through phenylalanine. Of the read, only the CDR3 DNA is kept; its 42 bases are in frame from base 1. Notes on this clone: Its antigen specificity is not known. No base quality values were provided; no much bigger clone lies one nucleotide off.

This sequence was found in a human donor in good health. The sample consisted of non-Treg CD4+ T cells sorted from blood. This specimen's cell subset or site label, interpreted: FACS-sorted unstimulated CD4+ non-regulatory T cells. In this chain, TRBV5-4 is recombined with TRBJ2-5, with TRBD2 matching 10 junction bases. The encoded CDR3 is CASSGGLAQETQYF. The DNA sequence is given as TGTGCCAGCAGCGGGGGACTAGCGCAAGAGACCCAGTACTTC.